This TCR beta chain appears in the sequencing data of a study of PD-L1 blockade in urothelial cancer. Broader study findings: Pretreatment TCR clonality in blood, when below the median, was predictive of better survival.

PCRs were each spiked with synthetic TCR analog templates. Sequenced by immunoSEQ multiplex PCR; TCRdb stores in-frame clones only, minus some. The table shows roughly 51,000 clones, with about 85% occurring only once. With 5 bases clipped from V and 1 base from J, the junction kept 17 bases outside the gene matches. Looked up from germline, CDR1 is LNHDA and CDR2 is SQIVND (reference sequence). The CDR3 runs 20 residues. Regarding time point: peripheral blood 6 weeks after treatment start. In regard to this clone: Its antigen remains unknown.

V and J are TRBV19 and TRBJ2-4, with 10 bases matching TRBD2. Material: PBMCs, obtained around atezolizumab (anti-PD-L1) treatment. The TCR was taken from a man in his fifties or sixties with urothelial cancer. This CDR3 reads CASSSQREGHIPLAKNIQYF. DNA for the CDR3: TGTGCCAGTAGTTCCCAGCGGGAGGGCCATATCCCTCTGGCCAAAAACATTCAGTACTTC.